The present TCR beta chain was sequenced within a study of T cells in Graves' hyperthyroidism and ophthalmopathy. This CDR3 spans 17 amino acids. From germline, CDR1 is DFQATT and CDR2 SNEGSKA (reference sequence). V shed 3 bases, J shed 2 bases, and the junction held 7 bases outside the gene matches. The diagnoses drew upon clinical symptoms, serum thyroxine and TRAb, thyroid ultrasound and orbital computed tomography. It was over 9.5 ml of fresh peripheral blood that supplied the PBMCs. This clonotype showed up just a few times. The antigen is unknown. Researchers amplified the TCR beta CDR3 regions from RNA transcripts. Initially, a first-round RT-PCR of the TCR CDR3 employed the HTBI primer set. Each CDR3 protein gets one entry after TCRdb re-called the multiplex PCR reads with MiXCR. The repertoire holds 620,000 or so distinct CDR3 sequences, 14% seen once, with 12% in the top ten. The study's findings and limits: Most thyroid-expanded clonotypes above 0.001 were also found in blood.

The clonotype originates from a woman between 50 and 59 years old with Graves' ophthalmopathy. Sequencing input: blood. The chain recombines TRBV20-1 with TRBJ2-7; the match to TRBD2 covers 16 bases. In nucleotides, the CDR3 is TGCAGTGCTAGGGATCCGGGACTAGCGGGAGGGGCCTACGAGCAGTACTTC. Translating it yields CSARDPGLAGGAYEQYF.